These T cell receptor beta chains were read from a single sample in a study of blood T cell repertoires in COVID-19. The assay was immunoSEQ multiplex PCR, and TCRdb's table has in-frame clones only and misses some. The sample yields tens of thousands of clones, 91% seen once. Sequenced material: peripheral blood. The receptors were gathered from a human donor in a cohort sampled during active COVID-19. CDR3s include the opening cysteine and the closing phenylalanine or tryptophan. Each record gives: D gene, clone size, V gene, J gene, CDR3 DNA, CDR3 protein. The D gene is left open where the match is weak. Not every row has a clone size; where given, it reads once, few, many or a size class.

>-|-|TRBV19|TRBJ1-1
TGTGCCAGTAGTTACTCGGCAGGGGATCACACTGAAGCTTTCTTT
CASSYSAGDHTEAFF
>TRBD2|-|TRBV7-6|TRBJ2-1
TGTGCCAGCAGCTTAGGCGGCGGGAGGGCCTTGGATGAGCAGTTCTTC
CASSLGGGRALDEQFF
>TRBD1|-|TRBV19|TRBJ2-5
TGTGCCAGTAGATATACAGGGGGCCAAGAGACCCAGTACTTC
CASRYTGGQETQYF
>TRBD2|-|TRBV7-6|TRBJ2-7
TGTGCCAGCAGCTTGATAGCGGGAGGACGATACGAGCAGTACTTC
CASSLIAGGRYEQYF
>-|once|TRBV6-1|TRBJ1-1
TGTGCCAGCAGTGAAATTTATCAGCAGGGGAGCACTTTCTTT
CASSEIYQQGSTFF
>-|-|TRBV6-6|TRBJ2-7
TGTGCCAGCAGTTACCCCGTCGGGAGCTCCTACGAGCAGTACTTC
CASSYPVGSSYEQYF
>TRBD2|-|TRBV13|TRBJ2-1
TGTGCCAGCAGCTTTAGGCGGGGGAGCCCCCGCAATGAGCAGTTCTTC
CASSFRRGSPRNEQFF
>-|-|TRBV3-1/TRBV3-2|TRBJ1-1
TGTGCCAGCAGCCAGGGCGACCTATATGAAGCTTTCTTT
CASSQGDLYEAFF
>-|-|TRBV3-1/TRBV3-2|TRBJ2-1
TGTGCCAGCAGCCATGACGGACAGGTCGGGGGGGCGGGCAATGAGCAGTTCTTC
CASSHDGQVGGAGNEQFF
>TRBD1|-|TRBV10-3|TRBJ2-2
TGTGCCATCAGCGAGTCGACAGGGGTAACCGGGGAGCTGTTTTTT
CAISESTGVTGELFF
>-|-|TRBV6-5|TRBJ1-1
TGTGCCAGCAAAACGGACAGTACAAACACTGAAGCTTTCTTT
CASKTDSTNTEAFF
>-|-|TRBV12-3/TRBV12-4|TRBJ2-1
TGTGCCAGTAGACAGTGGGATATCAATGAGCAGTTCTTC
CASRQWDINEQFF
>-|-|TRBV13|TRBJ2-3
TGTGCCAGCGGGCCTTTTACAGGGACAGATACGCAGTATTTT
CASGPFTGTDTQYF
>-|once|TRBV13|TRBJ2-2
TGTGCCAGCAGCTTAGGGGCGGGCACCGGGGAGCTGTTTTTT
CASSLGAGTGELFF
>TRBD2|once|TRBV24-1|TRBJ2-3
TGTGCCACCAGTGAAGCGGGGGGCGGTACGCAGTATTTT
CATSEAGGGTQYF
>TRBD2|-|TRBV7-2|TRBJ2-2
TGTGCCAGCAGCCTAGCGGGACTGAACACCGGGGAGCTGTTTTTT
CASSLAGLNTGELFF
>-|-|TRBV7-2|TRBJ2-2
TGTGCCAGCAGCTTAGAGGTCAGCAGGGCCGGGGAGCTGTTTTTT
CASSLEVSRAGELFF
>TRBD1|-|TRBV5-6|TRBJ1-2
TGTGCCAGCAGCCAAAGGACAGGGAGCTATGGCTACACCTTC
CASSQRTGSYGYTF
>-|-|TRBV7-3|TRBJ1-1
TGTGCCAGCAGCTTAACCGCCACTACGAACACTGAAGCTTTCTTT
CASSLTATTNTEAFF
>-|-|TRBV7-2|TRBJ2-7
TGTGCCAGCAGCTTATCACCAGGGTACGAGCAGTACTTC
CASSLSPGYEQYF
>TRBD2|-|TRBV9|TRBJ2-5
TGTGCCAGCTCCTCGACTAGCGGGAGAGAGACCCAGTACTTC
CASSSTSGRETQYF
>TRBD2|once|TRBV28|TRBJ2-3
TGTGCCAGCAGTCCCCTAGCGGGAGGGAGCACAGATACGCAGTATTTT
CASSPLAGGSTDTQYF
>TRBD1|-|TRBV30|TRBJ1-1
TGTGCCTACGGGACAGGGACGAACACTGAAGCTTTCTTT
CAYGTGTNTEAFF
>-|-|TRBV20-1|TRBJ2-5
TGCAGTGCTAGTGTTCCAGGAGGAGGGGAGACCCAGTACTTC
CSASVPGGGETQYF
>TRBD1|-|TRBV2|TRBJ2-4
TGTGCCAGCAACTCACCCGGGACAGGGGCCAAAAACATTCAGTACTTC
CASNSPGTGAKNIQYF
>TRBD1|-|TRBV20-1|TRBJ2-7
TGCAGTGCTAGTCCCCGACAGGGGGCGTTGGTCTACGAGCAGTACTTC
CSASPRQGALVYEQYF
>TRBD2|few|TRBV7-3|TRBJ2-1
TGTGCCAGCAGCCTAGGACTAGCGGGTAACAATGAGCAGTTCTTC
CASSLGLAGNNEQFF
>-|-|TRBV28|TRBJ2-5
TGTGCCAGCAGTAACTGGCAAGAGACCCAGTACTTC
CASSNWQETQYF
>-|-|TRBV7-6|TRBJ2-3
TGTGCCAGCAGCTTAGCGCCGACAAACACAGATACGCAGTATTTT
CASSLAPTNTDTQYF
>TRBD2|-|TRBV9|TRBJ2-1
TGTGCCAGCAGCGTAGCTCTAGCGGTCTCCTACAATGAGCAGTTCTTC
CASSVALAVSYNEQFF
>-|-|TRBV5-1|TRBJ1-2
TGCGCCAGCAGCTTGGAGGCCAGGGCAGGCCGAGGCTACACCTTC
CASSLEARAGRGYTF
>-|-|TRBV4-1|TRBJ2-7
TGCGCCAGCAGCCAAGCCGCCGACAGAGCCTACTACGAGCAGTACTTC
CASSQAADRAYYEQYF
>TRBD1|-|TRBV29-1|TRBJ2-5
TGCAGCGTTAACAGGGGCGACAAGGGAGAGACCCAGTACTTC
CSVNRGDKGETQYF
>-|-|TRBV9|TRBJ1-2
TGTGCCAGCAGCGGGACATTTAACTATGGCTACACCTTC
CASSGTFNYGYTF
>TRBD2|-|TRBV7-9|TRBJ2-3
TGTGCCAGCAGCTTACTAGCGGACACAGATACGCAGTATTTT
CASSLLADTDTQYF
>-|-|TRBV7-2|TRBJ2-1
TGTGCCAGCAGCTTCCCCGGGATCTACAATGAGCAGTTCTTC
CASSFPGIYNEQFF
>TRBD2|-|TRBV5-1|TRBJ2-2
TGCGCCAGCGGGGGCGGGAGGGCCGCCACCGGGGAGCTGTTTTTT
CASGGGRAATGELFF
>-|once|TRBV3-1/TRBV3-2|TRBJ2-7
TGTGCCAGCAGCCAAGATCCGGGACACCCCTACGAGCAGTACTTC
CASSQDPGHPYEQYF
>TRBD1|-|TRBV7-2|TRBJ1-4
TGTGCCAGCAGCTTAGTGAGGGACAGGGGAAATGAAAAACTGTTTTTT
CASSLVRDRGNEKLFF
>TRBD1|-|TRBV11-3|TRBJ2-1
TGTGCCAGCAGCTTAGAGACGACAGGGCTGGATGAGCAGTTCTTC
CASSLETTGLDEQFF
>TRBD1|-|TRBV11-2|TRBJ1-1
TGTGCCAGCAGGGGTTTTAGTGTGGACAGGGGAGAAGCTTTCTTT
CASRGFSVDRGEAFF
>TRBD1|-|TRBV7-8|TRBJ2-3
TGTGCCAGCAGCCCAGGGGGACCGGGCACAGATACGCAGTATTTT
CASSPGGPGTDTQYF
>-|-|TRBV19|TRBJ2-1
TGTGCCAGTAACCCTAGCCCTATCAATGAGCAGTTCTTC
CASNPSPINEQFF
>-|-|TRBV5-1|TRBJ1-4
TGCGCCAGCAGCACGGGGACATCGGGTGAAAAACTGTTTTTT
CASSTGTSGEKLFF
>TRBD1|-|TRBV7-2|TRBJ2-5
TGTGCCAGCAGCTTCACGACAGGGAGAGGGCAAGAGACCCAGTACTTC
CASSFTTGRGQETQYF
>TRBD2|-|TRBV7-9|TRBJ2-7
TGTGCCAGCAGCTTAGTCGAGCGGGGGGACAACGAGCAGTACTTC
CASSLVERGDNEQYF
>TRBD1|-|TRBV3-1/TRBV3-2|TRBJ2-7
TGTGCCAGCAGCCAAGAAAAAGGGGGCCTCGGGAACGAGCAGTACTTC
CASSQEKGGLGNEQYF
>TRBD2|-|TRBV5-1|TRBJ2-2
TGCGCCAGCAGGGAGAGCGGGGACAACACCGGGGAGCTGTTTTTT
CASRESGDNTGELFF
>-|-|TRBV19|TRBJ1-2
TGTGCCAGTAAGGACTACTATGGCAGTCTCTATGGCTACACCTTC
CASKDYYGSLYGYTF
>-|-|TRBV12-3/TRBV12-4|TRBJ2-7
TGTGCCAGCAGTTTAGGACGGGATGGGGTGCAGTACTTC
CASSLGRDGVQYF
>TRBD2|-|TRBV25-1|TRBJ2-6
TGTGCCAGCAGTGGCCAAGACGGGGGGGCTGGGGCCAACGTCCTGACTTTC
CASSGQDGGAGANVLTF
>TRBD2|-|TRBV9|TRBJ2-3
TGTGCCAGCAGCGAGTTAGCGGGGGGACGCACAGATACGCAGTATTTT
CASSELAGGRTDTQYF
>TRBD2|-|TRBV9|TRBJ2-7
TGTGCCAGCAGCGCCGGGGGACTAGCCTCCTACGAGCAGTACTTC
CASSAGGLASYEQYF
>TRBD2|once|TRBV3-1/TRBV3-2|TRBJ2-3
TGTGCCAGCAGCCCGGGACTAGAAATTGATACGCAGTATTTT
CASSPGLEIDTQYF
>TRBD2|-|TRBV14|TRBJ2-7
TGTGCCAGCAGCCAGGATAGGCCAGCGGGAGTGGTCTACGAGCAGTACTTC
CASSQDRPAGVVYEQYF
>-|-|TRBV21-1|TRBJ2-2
TGTGCCAGCAGAGTTACAGGGGCCGGGGAGCTGTTTTTT
CASRVTGAGELFF